This passage covers 7 T cell receptor beta chains from one sample sequenced in a study of radiation and T cells in renal cell carcinoma. Using immunoSEQ multiplex PCR, the repertoire was profiled, and TCRdb retains in-frame clones only, with some absent. The sample yields around 45,000 clones, nearly 85% seen once. Time point reported: blood 4 weeks post-SBRT, at nephrectomy. As for treatment: 15 Gy SBRT to primary tumor, nephrectomy 4 weeks later. The sequenced sample was blood, obtained from a patient whose treatment included radiotherapy and nephrectomy. Receptor source: a woman in her 70s with renal cell carcinoma.

This clone appeared a few times. The chain couples TRBV5-1 to TRBJ1-3; 7 bases agree with TRBD1. This CDR3 comprises 16 residues. With 4 bases clipped from V and 2 bases from J, the junction kept 9 bases outside the gene matches. Germline V gene lookup returns CDR1 SGHRS and CDR2 YFSETQ. The CDR3 protein is CASSPDPGTAGNTIYF. CDR3 sequence (DNA): TGCGCCAGCAGCCCGGATCCCGGGACAGCTGGAAACACCATATATTTT.

This chain joins TRBV5-5 and TRBJ1-1, with TRBD1 identical over 8 bases. Germline V gene data show CDR1 as SGHKS and CDR2 as YYEKEE (reference sequence). The CDR3 runs to 15 residues. The trim removed 0 bases at V and 5 bases at J, leaving 6 bases unmatched. The CDR3 coding sequence is TGTGCCAGCAGCTTGGCCAATCAGGGGGCGACTGAAGCTTTCTTT. Translating gives CASSLANQGATEAFF.

The gene calls are TRBV4-1 and TRBJ2-1, with 9 bases matching TRBD1. Trimming cost V 1 base and J 5 bases; bases outside gene matches: 6. The germline V gene encodes CDR1 MGHRA and CDR2 YSYEKL. CDR3 size: 16 residues. CDR3 nucleotides: TGCGCCAGCAGCCAAGGGGGACAGGGAAAGCACAATGAGCAGTTCTTC. Its translation: CASSQGGQGKHNEQFF.

CDR3 sequence (DNA): TGCGCCAGCAGCCAAGCGAGACTAGCGGGAGCACTCCGAATGAAAGAGCAGTTCTTC. Protein product: CASSQARLAGALRMKEQFF. This chain uses TRBV4-3 with TRBJ2-1, with 12 bases matching TRBD2. The length of the CDR3 is 19 residues. J lost 10 bases, V lost 1 base, and 17 bases had no gene match. The germline V gene has CDR1 LGHNA and CDR2 YSLEER.

The chain links TRBV5-1 to TRBJ1-1; 7 nucleotides match TRBD1. V lost 5 bases, J lost 5 bases, and 12 bases stayed unmatched. Germline-derived CDR1 and CDR2 are SGHRS and YFSETQ. CDR3 size: 15 residues. The CDR3 region is CASRPSAGGRTEAFF. In nucleotides, the CDR3 is TGCGCCAGCAGACCTTCCGCAGGGGGTCGTACTGAAGCTTTCTTT.

This clone has a handful of counts. The chain recombines TRBV7-9 with TRBJ1-5; 7 bases fit TRBD1. The CDR3 has 15 residues. The germline gives CDR1 SEHNR, CDR2 FQNEAQ (reference sequence). V trimming: 5 bases; J trimming: 7 bases; junction bases outside the gene matches: 11. The CDR3 region is CASSLVGGKGQPQHF. The CDR3 DNA is TGTGCCAGCAGCCTAGTAGGGGGCAAAGGCCAGCCCCAGCATTTT. Full variable domain (missing parts from reference TRBV7-9 and TRBJ1-5): DTGVSQNPRHKITKRGQNVTFRCDPISEHNRLYWYRQTLGQGPEFLTYFQNEAQLEKSRLLSDRFSAERPKGSFSTLEIQRTEQGDSAMYLCASSLVGGKGQPQHFGDGTRLSIL.

The J gene is TRBJ2-7, the V gene TRBV7-2; 7 bases line up with TRBD1. Germline CDR1 is SGHTA and CDR2 is FQGNSA. J gave up 3 bases and V 5 bases, and 16 bases lay outside the gene matches. The CDR3 totals 17 residues. The CDR3 DNA reads TGTGCCAGCAGCCCCGGCCGAGTAAGGGGGCGCTTCTACGAGCAGTACTTC. Encoded protein: CASSPGRVRGRFYEQYF.